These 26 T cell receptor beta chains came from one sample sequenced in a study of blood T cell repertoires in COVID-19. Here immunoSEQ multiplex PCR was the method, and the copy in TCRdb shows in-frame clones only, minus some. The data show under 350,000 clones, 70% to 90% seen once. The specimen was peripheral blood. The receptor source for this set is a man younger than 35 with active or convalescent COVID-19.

The chain's CDR3 is CASSQGAGGRSGELFF. In DNA form, the CDR3 reads TGTGCCAGCAGCCAAGGAGCGGGGGGGCGATCCGGGGAGCTGTTTTTT. The chain carries TRBV3-1 (or the pseudogene TRBV3-2) and TRBJ2-2; 10 bases line up with TRBD2. The CDR3 is made up of 16 amino acids. V gave up 1 base and J gave up 6 bases; unmatched junction bases: 5. Per germline, CDR1 LGHDT and CDR2 YNNKEL (reference sequence).

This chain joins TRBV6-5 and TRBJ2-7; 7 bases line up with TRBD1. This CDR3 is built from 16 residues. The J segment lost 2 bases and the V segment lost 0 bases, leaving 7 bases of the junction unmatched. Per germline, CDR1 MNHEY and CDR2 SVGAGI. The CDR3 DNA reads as TGTGCCAGCAGTTACTCGAAGGGGGCAGGGGCCTACGAGCAGTACTTC. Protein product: CASSYSKGAGAYEQYF.

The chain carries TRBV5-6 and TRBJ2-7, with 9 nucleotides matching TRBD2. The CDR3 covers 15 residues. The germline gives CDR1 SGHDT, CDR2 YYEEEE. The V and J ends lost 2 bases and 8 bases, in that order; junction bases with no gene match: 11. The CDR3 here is CASSLEASGIIKQYF. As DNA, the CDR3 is TGTGCCAGCAGCTTAGAAGCTAGCGGGATAATAAAGCAGTACTTC. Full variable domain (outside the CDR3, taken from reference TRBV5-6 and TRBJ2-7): DAGVTQSPTHLIKTRGQQVTLRCSPKSGHDTVSWYQQALGQGPQFIFQYYEEEERQRGNFPDRFSGHQFPNYSSELNVNALLLGDSALYLCASSLEASGIIKQYFGPGTRLTVT.

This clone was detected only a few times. Here the CDR3 reads CASSVEVGEYEQYF. CDR3 nucleotide sequence: TGTGCCAGCAGCGTAGAGGTTGGGGAGTACGAGCAGTACTTC. The chain is built from TRBV9 and TRBJ2-7; the D gene is possibly TRBD2 (5 bases). CDR3 length equals 14 residues. Trimming left V 0 bases short and J 4 bases short, with 11 bases between. The germline gives CDR1 SGDLS, CDR2 YYNGEE.

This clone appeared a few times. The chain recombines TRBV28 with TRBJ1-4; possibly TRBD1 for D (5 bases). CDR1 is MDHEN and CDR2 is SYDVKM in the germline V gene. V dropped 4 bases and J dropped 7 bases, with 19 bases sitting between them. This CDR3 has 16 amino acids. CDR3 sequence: CASSSAGEMSAEKLFF. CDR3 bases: TGTGCCAGCAGTTCGGCGGGGGAAATGTCGGCTGAAAAACTGTTTTTT. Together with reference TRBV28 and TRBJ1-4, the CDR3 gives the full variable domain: DVKVTQSSRYLVKRTGEKVFLECVQDMDHENMFWYRQDPGLGLRLIYFSYDVKMKEKGDIPEGYSVSREKKERFSLILESASTNQTSMYLCASSSAGEMSAEKLFFGSGTQLSVL.

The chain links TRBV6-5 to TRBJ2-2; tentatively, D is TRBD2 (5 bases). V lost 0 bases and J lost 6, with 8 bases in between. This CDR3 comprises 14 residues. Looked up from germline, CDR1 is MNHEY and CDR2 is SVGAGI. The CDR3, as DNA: TGTGCCAGCAGTTACTCGAGGGTATCCGGGGAGCTGTTTTTT. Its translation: CASSYSRVSGELFF.

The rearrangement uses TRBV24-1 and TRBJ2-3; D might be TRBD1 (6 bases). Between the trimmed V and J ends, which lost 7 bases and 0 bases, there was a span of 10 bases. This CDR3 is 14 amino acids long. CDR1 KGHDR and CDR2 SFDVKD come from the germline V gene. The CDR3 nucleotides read TGTGCCACCAGCTTAGGACAGAGCACAGATACGCAGTATTTT. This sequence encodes CATSLGQSTDTQYF.

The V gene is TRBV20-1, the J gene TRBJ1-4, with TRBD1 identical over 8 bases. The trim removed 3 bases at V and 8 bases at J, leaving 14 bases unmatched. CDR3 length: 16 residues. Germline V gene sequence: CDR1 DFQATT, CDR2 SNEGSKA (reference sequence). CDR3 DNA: TGCAGTGCTAGTCAGGGGGCGATACCTTTCGACGAAAAACTGTTTTTT. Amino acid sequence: CSASQGAIPFDEKLFF.

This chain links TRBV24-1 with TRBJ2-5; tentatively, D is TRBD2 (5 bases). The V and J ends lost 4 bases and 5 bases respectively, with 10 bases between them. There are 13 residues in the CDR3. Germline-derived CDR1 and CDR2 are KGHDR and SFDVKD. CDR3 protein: CATSDQRGETQYF. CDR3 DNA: TGTGCCACCAGTGACCAGCGCGGGGAGACCCAGTACTTC.

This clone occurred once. CDR3: CASSPKGGWTEAFF. In DNA, the CDR3 is TGTGCCAGCTCACCAAAGGGGGGGTGGACTGAAGCTTTCTTT. J is TRBJ1-1 and V is TRBV18; possibly TRBD1 for D (6 bases). The germline gives CDR1 KGHSH, CDR2 LQKENI. V gave up 2 bases and J gave up 5 bases, with 12 bases separating them. The CDR3 consists of 14 residues.

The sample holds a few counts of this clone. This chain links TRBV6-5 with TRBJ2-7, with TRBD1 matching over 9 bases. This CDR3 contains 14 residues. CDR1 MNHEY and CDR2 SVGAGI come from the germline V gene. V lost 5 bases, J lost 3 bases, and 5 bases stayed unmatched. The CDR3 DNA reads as TGTGCCAGCAGTAGCCGGGACAGGGTCTACGAGCAGTACTTC. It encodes CASSSRDRVYEQYF.

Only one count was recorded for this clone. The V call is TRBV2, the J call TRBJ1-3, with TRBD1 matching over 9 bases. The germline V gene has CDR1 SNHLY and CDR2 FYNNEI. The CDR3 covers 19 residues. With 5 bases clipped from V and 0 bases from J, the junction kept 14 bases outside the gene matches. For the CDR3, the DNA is TGTGCCAGCAGTATACCACAGGGGGCGCGAAGGTCCTCTGGAAACACCATATATTTT. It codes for CASSIPQGARRSSGNTIYF.

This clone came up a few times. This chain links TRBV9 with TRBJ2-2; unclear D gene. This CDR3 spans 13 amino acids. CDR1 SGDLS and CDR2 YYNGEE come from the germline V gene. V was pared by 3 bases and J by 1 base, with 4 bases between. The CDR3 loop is CASSAENTGELFF. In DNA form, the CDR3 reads TGTGCCAGCAGCGCAGAGAACACCGGGGAGCTGTTTTTT.

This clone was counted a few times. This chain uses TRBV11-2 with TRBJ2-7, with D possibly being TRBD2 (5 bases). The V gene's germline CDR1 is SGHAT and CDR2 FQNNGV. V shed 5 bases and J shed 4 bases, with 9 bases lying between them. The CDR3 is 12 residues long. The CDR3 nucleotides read TGTGCCAGCAGCATCGGACTTTACGAGCAGTACTTC. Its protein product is CASSIGLYEQYF.

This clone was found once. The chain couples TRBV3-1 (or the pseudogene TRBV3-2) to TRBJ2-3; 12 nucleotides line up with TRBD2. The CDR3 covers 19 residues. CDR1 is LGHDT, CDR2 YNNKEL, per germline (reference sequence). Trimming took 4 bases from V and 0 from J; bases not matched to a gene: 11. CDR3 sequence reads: CASSPNTIGLAGSTDTQYF. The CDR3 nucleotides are TGTGCCAGCAGCCCAAACACGATCGGACTAGCGGGAAGCACAGATACGCAGTATTTT.

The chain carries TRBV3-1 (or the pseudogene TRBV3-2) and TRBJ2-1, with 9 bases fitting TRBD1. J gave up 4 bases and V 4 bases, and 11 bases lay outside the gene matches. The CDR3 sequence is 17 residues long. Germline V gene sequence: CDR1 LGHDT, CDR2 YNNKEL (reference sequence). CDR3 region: CASSRTPGQGRYNEQFF. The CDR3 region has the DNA TGTGCCAGCAGCCGAACCCCGGGACAGGGTAGGTACAATGAGCAGTTCTTC.

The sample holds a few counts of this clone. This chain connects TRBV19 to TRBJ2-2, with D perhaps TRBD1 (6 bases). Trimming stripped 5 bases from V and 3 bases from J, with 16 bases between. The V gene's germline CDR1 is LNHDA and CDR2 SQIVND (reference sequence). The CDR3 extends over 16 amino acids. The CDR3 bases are TGTGCCAGTAGTTACGGCGCACAGGGTTACACCGGGGAGCTGTTTTTT. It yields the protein CASSYGAQGYTGELFF. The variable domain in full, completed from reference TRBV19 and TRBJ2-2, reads DGGITQSPKYLFRKEGQNVTLSCEQNLNHDAMYWYRQDPGQGLRLIYYSQIVNDFQKGDIAEGYSVSREKKESFPLTVTSAQKNPTAFYLCASSYGAQGYTGELFFGEGSRLTVL.

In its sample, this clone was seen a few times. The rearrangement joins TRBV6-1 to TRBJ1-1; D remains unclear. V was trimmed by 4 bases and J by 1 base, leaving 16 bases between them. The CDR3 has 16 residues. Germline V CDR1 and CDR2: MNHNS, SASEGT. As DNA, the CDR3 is TGTGCCAGCAGTGTACGGATAATTGAGGGGAACACTGAAGCTTTCTTT. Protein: CASSVRIIEGNTEAFF.

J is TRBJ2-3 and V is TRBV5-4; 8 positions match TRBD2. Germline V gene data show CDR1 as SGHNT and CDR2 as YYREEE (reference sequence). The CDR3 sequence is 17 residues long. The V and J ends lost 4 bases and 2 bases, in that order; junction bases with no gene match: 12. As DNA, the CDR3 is TGTGCCAGCAGCCGTTTCTTGCGGGGGGCTACCACAGATACGCAGTATTTT. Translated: CASSRFLRGATTDTQYF.

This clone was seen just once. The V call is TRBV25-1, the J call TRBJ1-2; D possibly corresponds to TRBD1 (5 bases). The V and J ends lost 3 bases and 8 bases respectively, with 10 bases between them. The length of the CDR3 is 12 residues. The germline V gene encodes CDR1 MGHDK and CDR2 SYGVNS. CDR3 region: CASSDRVQGYTF. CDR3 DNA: TGTGCCAGCAGTGACAGGGTGCAGGGCTACACCTTC.

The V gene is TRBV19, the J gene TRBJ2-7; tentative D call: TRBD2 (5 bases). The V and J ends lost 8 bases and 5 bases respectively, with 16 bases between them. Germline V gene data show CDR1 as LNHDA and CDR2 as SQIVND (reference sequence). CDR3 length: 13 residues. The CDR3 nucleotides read TGTGCCAGTCGCGGGTCGTCTGCCCACGAGCAGTACTTC. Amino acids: CASRGSSAHEQYF.

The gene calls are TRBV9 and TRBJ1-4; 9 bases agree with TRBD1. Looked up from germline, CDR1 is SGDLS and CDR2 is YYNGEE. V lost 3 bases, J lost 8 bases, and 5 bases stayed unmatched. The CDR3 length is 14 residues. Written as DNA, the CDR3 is TGTGCCAGCAGCGCCGGGACAGGGTGGGAAAAACTGTTTTTT. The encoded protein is CASSAGTGWEKLFF.

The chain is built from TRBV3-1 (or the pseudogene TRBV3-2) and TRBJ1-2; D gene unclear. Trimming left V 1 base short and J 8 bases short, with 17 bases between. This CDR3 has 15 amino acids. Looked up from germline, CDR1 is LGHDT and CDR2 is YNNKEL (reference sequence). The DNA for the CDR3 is TGTGCCAGCAGCCAAGTGGGCCCGCCGGGGAGAGGCTACACCTTC. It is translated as CASSQVGPPGRGYTF.

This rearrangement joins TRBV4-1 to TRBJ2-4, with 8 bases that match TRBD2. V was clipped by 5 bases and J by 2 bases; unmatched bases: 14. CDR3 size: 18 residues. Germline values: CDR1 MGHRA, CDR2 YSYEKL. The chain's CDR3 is CASSYGRPRGVSKNIQYF. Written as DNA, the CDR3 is TGCGCCAGCAGCTACGGCCGGCCGCGGGGGGTTTCCAAAAACATTCAGTACTTC.

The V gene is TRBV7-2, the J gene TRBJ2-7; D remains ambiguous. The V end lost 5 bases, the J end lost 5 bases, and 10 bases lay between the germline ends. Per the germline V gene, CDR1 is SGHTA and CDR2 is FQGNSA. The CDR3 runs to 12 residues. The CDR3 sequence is CASSPQSDEQYF. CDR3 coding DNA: TGTGCCAGCAGCCCTCAATCGGACGAGCAGTACTTC.

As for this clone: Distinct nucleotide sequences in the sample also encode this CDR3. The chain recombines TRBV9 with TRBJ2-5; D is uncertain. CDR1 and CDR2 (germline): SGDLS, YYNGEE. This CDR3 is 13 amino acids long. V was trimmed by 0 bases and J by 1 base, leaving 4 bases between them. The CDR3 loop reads CASSVDSQETQYF. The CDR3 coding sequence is TGTGCCAGCAGCGTAGACTCCCAAGAGACCCAGTACTTC.